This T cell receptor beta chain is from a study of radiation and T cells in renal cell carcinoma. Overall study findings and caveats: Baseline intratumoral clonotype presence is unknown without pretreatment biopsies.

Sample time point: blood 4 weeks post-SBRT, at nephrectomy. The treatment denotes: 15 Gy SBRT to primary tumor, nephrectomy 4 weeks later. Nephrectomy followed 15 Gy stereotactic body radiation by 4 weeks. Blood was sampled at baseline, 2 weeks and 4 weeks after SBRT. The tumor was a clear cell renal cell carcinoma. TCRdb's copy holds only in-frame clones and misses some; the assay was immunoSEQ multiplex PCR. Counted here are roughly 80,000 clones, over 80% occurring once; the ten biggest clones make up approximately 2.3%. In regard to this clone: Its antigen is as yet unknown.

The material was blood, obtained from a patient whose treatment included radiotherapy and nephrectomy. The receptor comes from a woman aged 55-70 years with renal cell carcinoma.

Here the CDR3 reads CASTRGPNTGELFF. Here the CDR3 DNA reads TGTGCCAGTACCCGCGGGCCGAACACCGGGGAGCTGTTTTTT. The chain has TRBV19 and TRBJ2-2; D possibly corresponds to TRBD2 (5 bases). There are 14 residues in the CDR3. The germline CDR1 and CDR2 sequences are LNHDA and SQIVND (reference sequence). V dropped 7 bases and J dropped 0 bases, with 9 bases sitting between them.